The clone carrying this T cell receptor (beta chain) was seen a handful of times. Its antigen is unidentified. Libraries were prepared by immunoSEQ multiplex PCR; TCRdb keeps only in-frame clonotypes and omits some of them. This table holds around 30,000 clones, 80% to 95% found once. This record belongs to a study of chemoradiotherapy in HPV16-positive cancers. At the level of the study: A couple of HPV16-positive patients' cells yielded candidate HPV-specific clones and common motifs.

The V gene's germline CDR1 is SGHRS and CDR2 YFSETQ. The CDR3 is 15 residues long. V dropped 0 bases and J dropped 0 bases, with 9 bases sitting between them. Broader study findings: During treatment, candidate HPV-specific clones and E7-related motifs expanded in tumor. For HPV16-positive patients, expanding HPV-responsive T cells associated with longer recurrence-free survival.

The V and J genes are TRBV5-1 and TRBJ1-2; D is ambiguous. The clonotype comes from a human donor with HPV-associated anogenital cancer. The input for sequencing was blood, taken from a patient who underwent chemoradiotherapy. For the CDR3, the DNA is TGCGCCAGCAGCTTGGCCCGTACCCCTAACTATGGCTACACCTTC. Encoded protein: CASSLARTPNYGYTF.